This TCR beta chain came from a study of Ad26.COV2.S vaccination and SARS-CoV-2 variants. Only in-frame clones appear in the TCRdb table, and some are missing; sequencing was by immunoSEQ multiplex PCR. The profile covers under 150,000 clones, with about nine tenths appearing a single time and approximately 5% taken by the ten largest. J lost 3 bases, V lost 0 bases, and 8 bases had no gene match. Germline V gene data show CDR1 as LGHDT and CDR2 as YNNKEL (reference sequence). This CDR3 contains 17 residues. Comments on this clone: Its antigen is as yet unknown.

Whole-study findings and limits: Placebo recipients trailed vaccine recipients in spike-specific TCR breadth.

The sequence derives from a human donor who had recovered from COVID-19. The specimen comprised peripheral blood, sampled after recovery from COVID-19. The J gene is TRBJ2-7, the V gene TRBV3-1 (or the pseudogene TRBV3-2); 10 nucleotides line up with TRBD2. The CDR3 DNA sequence: TGTGCCAGCAGCCAAGACCTAGGTACTAGCGGGATCTACGAGCAGTACTTC. This gives the protein CASSQDLGTSGIYEQYF.